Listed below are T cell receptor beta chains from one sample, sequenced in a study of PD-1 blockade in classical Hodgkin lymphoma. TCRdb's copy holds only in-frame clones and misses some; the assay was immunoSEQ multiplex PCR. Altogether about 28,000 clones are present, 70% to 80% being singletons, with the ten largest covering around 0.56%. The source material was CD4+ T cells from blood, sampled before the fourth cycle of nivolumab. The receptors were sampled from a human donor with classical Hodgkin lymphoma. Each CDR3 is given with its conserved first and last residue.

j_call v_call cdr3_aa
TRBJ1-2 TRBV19 CASSNRESSGYTF
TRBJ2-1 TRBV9 CASSVWGTGRNEQFF
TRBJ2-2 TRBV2 CASTSGRGFANTGELFF
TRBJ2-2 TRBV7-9 CASTPGGQPAGELFF
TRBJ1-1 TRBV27 CASREIGGTEAFF
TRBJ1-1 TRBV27 CASKGRGNTEAFF
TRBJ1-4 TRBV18 CASSPRQGTATNEKLFF
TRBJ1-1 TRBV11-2 CATHDPGAQGTEAFF
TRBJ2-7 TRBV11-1 CASSLAGGSGYEQYF
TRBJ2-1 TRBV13 CASSAMTSGRRGGSYNEQFF
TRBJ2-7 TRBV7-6 CASSPRQLAGGRPYEQYF
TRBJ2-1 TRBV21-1 CASSKVPSNEQFF
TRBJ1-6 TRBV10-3 CAISAFGALNSPLHF
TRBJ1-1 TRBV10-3 CATGPRWVAGTEAFF
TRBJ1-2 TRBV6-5 CASSYPVTGGGYTF
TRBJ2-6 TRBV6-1 CASMSAGLGTNVLTF
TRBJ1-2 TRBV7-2 CASSPSLGQSTAGSYGYTF
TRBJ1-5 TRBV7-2 CASSFQLGGSNQPQHF
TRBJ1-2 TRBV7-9 CASSYLQLANYGYTF
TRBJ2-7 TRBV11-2 CASSLGRGLRQYF
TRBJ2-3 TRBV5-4 CASSLMTSGSVTDTQYF
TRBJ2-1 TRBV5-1 CASSLPGGDRNEQFF
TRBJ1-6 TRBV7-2 CASSATGNPSSPLHF
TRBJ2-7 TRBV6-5 CASSPPLAGGSEQYF
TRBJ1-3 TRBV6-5 CASSYSTATGNTIYF
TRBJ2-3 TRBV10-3 CAISESKAGGGRSDTQYF
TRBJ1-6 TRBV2 CASKRAGWHSPLHF
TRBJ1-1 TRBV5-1 CASSLGLPRGFGNTEAFF
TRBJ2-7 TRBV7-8 CASSLVFRGGSGGLSSYEQYF
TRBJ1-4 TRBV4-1 CASSQSGTGREKLFF
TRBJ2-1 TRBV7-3 CASSLRAGGPLSEQFF
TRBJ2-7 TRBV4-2 CASSQVGREQYF
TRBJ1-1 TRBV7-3 CASSLSLNTEAFF
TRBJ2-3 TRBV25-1 CASSEYSGRVRTDTQYF
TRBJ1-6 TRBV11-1 CASSARDSYNSPLHF
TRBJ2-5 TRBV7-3 CASSLTRQGRGETQYF
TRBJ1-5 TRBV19 CASSIRKYSNQPQHF